This entry concerns a single TCR beta chain. Germline CDR1 and CDR2: MNHNS and SASEGT. V was cut by 3 bases and J by 5 bases, with 11 bases left in between. The CDR3 runs 14 residues. This entry comes from a study of blood T cell repertoires in COVID-19. For the study at large: The United States, Italy and Spain were the sources of the acute and convalescent COVID-19 samples. Sources were T cells, B-cell-depleted T cells, or PBMCs; the material itself was cDNA or gDNA.

Per the study methods: Nucleated cell number was recorded as an estimate derived from reference gene primer amplification. Clones were sequenced by immunoSEQ multiplex PCR, and TCRdb holds only the in-frame ones, with some missing. Clone size and the V and J calls come from that table; the DNA yielded D and trimming. The data show around 250,000 clones, about 80% seen once. The receptor comes from a man aged 45-65 years with active or convalescent COVID-19. The chain carries TRBV6-1 and TRBJ1-5; no firm D call. Specimen: peripheral blood. The CDR3 coding sequence is TGTGCCAGCAGTGAGGCGGGGTTGGATCAGCCCCAGCATTTT. Residues: CASSEAGLDQPQHF.